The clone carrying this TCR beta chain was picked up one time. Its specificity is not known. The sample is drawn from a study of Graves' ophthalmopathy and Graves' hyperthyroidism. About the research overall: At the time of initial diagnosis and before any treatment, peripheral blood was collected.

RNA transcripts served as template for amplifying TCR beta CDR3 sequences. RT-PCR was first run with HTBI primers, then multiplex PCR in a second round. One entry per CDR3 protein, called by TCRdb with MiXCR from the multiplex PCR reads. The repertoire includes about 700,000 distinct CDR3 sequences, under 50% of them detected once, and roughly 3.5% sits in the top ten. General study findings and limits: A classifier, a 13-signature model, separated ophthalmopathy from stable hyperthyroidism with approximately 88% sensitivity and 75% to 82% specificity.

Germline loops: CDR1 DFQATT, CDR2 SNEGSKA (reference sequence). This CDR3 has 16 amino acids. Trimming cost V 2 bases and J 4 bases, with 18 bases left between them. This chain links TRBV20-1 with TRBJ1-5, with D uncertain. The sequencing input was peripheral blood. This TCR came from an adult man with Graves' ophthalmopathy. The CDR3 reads CSARTKVETPNQPQHF. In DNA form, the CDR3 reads TGCAGTGCTAGAACCAAGGTGGAGACACCTAATCAGCCCCAGCATTTT.